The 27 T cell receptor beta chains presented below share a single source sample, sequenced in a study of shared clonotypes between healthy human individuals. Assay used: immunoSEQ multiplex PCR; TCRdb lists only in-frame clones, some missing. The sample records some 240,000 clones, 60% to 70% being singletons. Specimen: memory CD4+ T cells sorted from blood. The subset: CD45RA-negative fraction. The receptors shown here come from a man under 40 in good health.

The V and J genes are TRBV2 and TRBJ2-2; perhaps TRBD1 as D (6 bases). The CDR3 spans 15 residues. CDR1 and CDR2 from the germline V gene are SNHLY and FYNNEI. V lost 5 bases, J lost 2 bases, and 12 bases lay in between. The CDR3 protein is CASSWTAQNTGELFF. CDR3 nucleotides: TGTGCCAGCAGTTGGACAGCACAAAACACCGGGGAGCTGTTTTTT.

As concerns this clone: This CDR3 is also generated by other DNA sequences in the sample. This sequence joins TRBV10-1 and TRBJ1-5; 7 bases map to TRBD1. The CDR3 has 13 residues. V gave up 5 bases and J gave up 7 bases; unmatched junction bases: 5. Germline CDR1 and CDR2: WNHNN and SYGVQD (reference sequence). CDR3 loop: CASSTGVGQPQHF. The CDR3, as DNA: TGCGCCAGCAGTACAGGGGTTGGCCAGCCCCAGCATTTT.

CDR3 in DNA: TGTGCCAGCAGCCCCTACGGTAGCGGGAGCGTTGATGGGGCCAACGTCCTGACTTTC. As protein: CASSPYGSGSVDGANVLTF. The V call is TRBV11-2, the J call TRBJ2-6; 9 bases match TRBD2. J was trimmed by 3 bases and V by 5 bases; bases with no gene match: 14. This CDR3 is built from 19 residues. The V gene's germline CDR1 is SGHAT and CDR2 FQNNGV.

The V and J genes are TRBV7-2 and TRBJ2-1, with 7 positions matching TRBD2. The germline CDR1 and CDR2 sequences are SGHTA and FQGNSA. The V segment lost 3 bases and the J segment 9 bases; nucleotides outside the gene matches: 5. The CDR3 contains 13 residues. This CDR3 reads CASSFFGGSEQFF. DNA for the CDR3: TGTGCCAGCAGCTTTTTCGGCGGGAGTGAGCAGTTCTTC. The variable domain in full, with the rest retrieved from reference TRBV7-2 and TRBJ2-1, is GAGVSQSPSNKVTEKGKDVELRCDPISGHTALYWYRQSLGQGLEFLIYFQGNSAPDKSGLPSDRFSAERTGGSVSTLTIQRTQQEDSAVYLCASSFFGGSEQFFGPGTRLTVL.

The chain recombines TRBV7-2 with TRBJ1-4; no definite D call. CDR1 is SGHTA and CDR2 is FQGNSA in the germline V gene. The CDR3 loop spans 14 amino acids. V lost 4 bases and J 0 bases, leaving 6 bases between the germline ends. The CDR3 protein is CASSSAATNEKLFF. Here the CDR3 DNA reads TGTGCCAGCAGCTCGGCTGCAACTAATGAAAAACTGTTTTTT.

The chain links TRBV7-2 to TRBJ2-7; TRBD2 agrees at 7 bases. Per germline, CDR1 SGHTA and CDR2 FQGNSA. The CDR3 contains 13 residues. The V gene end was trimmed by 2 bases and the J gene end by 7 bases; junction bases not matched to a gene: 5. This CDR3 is CASSLNFGREQYF. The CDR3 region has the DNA TGTGCCAGCAGCTTAAATTTCGGGAGGGAGCAGTACTTC.

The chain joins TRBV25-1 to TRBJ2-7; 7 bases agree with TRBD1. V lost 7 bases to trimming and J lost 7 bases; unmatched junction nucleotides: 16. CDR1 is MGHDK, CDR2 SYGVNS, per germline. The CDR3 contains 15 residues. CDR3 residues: CASTLTGTALGEQYF. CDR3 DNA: TGTGCCAGCACACTGACCGGGACAGCCCTAGGTGAGCAGTACTTC.

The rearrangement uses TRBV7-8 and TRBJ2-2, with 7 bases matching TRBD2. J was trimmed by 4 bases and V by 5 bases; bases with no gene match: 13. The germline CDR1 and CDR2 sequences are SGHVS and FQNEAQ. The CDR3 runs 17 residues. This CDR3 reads CASSPRRGGSGTGELFF. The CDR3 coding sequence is TGTGCCAGCAGCCCCCGGCGGGGCGGGAGCGGCACCGGGGAGCTGTTTTTT.

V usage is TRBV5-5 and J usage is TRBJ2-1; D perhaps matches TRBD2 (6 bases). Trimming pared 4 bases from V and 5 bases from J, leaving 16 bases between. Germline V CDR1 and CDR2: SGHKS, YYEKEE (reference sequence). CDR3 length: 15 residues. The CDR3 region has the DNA TGTGCCAGCAGCCGCGCCGCCAGGAGGGACAATGAGCAGTTCTTC. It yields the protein CASSRAARRDNEQFF.

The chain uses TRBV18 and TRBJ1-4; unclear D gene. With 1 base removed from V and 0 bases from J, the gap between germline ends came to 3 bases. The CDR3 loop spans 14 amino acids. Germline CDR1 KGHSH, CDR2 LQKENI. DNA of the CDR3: TGTGCCAGCTCACCACGGACAACTAATGAAAAACTGTTTTTT. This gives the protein CASSPRTTNEKLFF.

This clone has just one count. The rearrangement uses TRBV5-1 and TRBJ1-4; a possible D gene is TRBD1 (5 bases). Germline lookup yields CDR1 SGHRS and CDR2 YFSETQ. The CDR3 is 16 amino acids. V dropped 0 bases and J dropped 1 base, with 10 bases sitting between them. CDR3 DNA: TGCGCCAGCAGCTTGGCCGGGGGGAAAACTAATGAAAAACTGTTTTTT. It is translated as CASSLAGGKTNEKLFF. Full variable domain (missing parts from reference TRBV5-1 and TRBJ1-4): KAGVTQTPRYLIKTRGQQVTLSCSPISGHRSVSWYQQTPGQGLQFLFEYFSETQRNKGNFPGRFSGRQFSNSRSEMNVSTLELGDSALYLCASSLAGGKTNEKLFFGSGTQLSVL.

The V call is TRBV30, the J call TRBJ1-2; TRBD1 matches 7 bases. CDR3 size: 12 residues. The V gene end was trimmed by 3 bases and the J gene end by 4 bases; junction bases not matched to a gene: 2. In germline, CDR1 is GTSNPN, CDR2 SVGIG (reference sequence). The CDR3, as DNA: TGTGCCTGGAGGGGACAGCTCTATGGCTACACCTTC. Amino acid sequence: CAWRGQLYGYTF.

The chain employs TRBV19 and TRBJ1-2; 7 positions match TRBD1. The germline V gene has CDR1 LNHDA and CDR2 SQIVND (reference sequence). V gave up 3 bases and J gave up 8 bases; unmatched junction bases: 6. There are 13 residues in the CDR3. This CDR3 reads CASSMGDRDGYTF. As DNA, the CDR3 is TGTGCCAGTAGTATGGGGGACAGAGACGGCTACACCTTC.

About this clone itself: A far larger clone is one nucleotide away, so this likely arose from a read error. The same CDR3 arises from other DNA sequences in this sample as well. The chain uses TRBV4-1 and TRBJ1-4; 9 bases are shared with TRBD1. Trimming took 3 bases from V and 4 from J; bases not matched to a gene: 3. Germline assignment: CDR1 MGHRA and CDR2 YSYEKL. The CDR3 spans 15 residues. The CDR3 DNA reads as TGCGCCAGCAGCCAGGGACAGGGACTTAATGAAAAACTGTTTTTT. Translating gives CASSQGQGLNEKLFF.

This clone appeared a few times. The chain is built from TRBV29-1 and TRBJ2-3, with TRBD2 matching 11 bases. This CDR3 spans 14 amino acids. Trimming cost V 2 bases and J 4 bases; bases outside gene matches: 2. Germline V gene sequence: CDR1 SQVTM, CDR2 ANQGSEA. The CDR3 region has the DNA TGCAGCGTTGAAATTAGCGGGGGGGCAGATACGCAGTATTTT. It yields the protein CSVEISGGADTQYF.

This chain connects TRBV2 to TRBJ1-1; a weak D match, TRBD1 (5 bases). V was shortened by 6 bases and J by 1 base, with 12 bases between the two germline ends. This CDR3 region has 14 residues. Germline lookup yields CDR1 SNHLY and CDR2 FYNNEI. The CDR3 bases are TGTGCCAGCAGGAAGGGACTCCAGAACACTGAAGCTTTCTTT. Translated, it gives CASRKGLQNTEAFF.

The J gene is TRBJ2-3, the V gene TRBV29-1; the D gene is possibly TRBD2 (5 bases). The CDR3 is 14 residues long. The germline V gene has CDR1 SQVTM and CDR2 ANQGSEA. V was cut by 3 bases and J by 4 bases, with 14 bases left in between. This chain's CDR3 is CSVDEGNGADTQYF. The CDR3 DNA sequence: TGCAGCGTTGACGAAGGCAACGGGGCAGATACGCAGTATTTT.

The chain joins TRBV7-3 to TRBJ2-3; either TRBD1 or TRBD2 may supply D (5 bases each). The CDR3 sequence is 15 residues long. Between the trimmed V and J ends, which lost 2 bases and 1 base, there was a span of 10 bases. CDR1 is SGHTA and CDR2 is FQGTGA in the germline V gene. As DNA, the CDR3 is TGTGCCAGCAGCTTAGATATGGGGGGCACAGATACGCAGTATTTT. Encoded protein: CASSLDMGGTDTQYF. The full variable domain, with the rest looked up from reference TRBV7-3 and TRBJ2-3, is GAGVSQTPSNKVTEKGKYVELRCDPISGHTALYWYRQSLGQGPEFLIYFQGTGAADDSGLPNDRFFAVRPEGSVSTLKIQRTERGDSAVYLCASSLDMGGTDTQYFGPGTRLTVL.

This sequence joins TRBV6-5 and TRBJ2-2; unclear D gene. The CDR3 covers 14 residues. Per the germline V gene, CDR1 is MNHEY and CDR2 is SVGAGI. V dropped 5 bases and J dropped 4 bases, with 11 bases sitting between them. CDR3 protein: CASSRVPGTGELFF. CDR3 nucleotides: TGTGCCAGCAGTCGGGTTCCGGGCACCGGGGAGCTGTTTTTT.

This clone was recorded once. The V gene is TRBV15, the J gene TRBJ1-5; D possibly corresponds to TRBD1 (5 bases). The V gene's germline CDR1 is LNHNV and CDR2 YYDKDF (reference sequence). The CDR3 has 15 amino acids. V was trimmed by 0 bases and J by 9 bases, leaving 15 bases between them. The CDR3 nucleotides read TGTGCCACCAGCAGAGATATCGGGGGTCTATGGCCCCAGCATTTT. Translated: CATSRDIGGLWPQHF. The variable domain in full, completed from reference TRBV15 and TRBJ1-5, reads DAMVIQNPRYQVTQFGKPVTLSCSQTLNHNVMYWYQQKSSQAPKLLFHYYDKDFNNEADTPDNFQSRRPNTSFCFLDIRSPGLGDTAMYLCATSRDIGGLWPQHFGDGTRLSIL.

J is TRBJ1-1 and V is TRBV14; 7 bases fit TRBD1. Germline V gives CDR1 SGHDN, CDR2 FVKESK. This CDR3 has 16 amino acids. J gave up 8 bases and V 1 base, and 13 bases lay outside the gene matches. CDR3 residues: CASSQGVGQGVREAFF. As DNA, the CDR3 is TGTGCCAGCAGCCAAGGGGTCGGCCAGGGGGTGCGCGAAGCTTTCTTT.

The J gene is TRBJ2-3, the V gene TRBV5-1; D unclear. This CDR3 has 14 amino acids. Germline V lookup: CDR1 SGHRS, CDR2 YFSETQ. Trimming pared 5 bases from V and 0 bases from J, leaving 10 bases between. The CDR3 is CASSPLISTDTQYF. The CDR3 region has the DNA TGCGCCAGCAGTCCACTGATAAGCACAGATACGCAGTATTTT.

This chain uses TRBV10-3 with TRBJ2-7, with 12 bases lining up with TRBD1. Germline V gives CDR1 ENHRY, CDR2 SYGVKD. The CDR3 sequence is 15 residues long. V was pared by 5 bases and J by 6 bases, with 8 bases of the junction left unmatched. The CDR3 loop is CAISTGTGGSSEQYF. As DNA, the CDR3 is TGTGCCATCAGTACCGGGACAGGGGGCTCGAGCGAGCAGTACTTC.

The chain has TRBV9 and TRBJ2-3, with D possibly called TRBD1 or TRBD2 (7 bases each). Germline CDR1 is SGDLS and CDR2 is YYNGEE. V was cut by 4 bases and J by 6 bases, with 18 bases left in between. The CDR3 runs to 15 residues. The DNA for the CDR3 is TGTGCCAGCAGCCGATCGAGCGGGACAGACGATACGCAGTATTTT. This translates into CASSRSSGTDDTQYF.

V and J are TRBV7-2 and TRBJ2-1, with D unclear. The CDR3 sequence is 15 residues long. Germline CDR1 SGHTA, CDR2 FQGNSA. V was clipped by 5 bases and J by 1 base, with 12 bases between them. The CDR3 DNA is TGTGCCAGCAGCGGAACGGCCGGGTCCTACAATGAGCAGTTCTTC. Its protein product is CASSGTAGSYNEQFF.

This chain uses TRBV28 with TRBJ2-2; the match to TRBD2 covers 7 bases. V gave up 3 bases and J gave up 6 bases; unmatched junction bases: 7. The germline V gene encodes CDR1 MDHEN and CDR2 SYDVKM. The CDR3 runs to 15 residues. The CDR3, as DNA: TGTGCCAGCAGTTTTGGCGGGACTACTGCCGGGGAGCTGTTTTTT. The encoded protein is CASSFGGTTAGELFF.

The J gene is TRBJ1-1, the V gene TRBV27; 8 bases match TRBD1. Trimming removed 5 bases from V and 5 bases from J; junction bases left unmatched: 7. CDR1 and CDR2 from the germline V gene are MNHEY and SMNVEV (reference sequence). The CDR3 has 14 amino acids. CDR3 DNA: TGTGCCAGCAGTATGCAGGGGGCAGGGACTGAAGCTTTCTTT. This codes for CASSMQGAGTEAFF.